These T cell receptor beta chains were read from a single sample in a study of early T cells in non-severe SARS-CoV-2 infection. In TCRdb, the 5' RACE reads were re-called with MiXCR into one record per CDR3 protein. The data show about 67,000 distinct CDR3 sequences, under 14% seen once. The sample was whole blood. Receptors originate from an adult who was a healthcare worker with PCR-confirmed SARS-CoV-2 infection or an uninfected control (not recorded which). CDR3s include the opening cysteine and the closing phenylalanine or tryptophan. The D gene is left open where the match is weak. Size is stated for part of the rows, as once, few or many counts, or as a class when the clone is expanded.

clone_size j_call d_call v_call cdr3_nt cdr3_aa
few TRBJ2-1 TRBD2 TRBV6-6 TGTGCCAGCAGTCCTACTAGCGGGAGGCGGAATGAGCAGTTCTTC CASSPTSGRRNEQFF
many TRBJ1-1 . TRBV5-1 TGCGCCAGCAGCTGGGGGAACGCGAACACTGAAGCTTTCTTT CASSWGNANTEAFF
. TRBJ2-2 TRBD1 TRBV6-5 TGTGCCAGCAGTTATAAGGCCAGGGGGTACACCGGGGAGCTGTTTTTT CASSYKARGYTGELFF
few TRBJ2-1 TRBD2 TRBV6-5 TGTGCCAGCAGACCCGGACTAGCGGGAGTTAATGAGCAGTTCTTC CASRPGLAGVNEQFF
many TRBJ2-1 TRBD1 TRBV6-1 TGTGCCAGCAGTGCCTGGCCACCGGGACAGGGGGCGAATGAGCAGTTCTTC CASSAWPPGQGANEQFF
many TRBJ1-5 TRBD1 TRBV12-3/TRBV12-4 TGTGCCAGCAGTTTAGGGGACAGGGGCCAGCCCCAGCATTTT CASSLGDRGQPQHF
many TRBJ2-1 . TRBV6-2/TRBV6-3 TGTGCCAGCAGTTACTGGGCAGGGAATGAGCAGTTCTTC CASSYWAGNEQFF
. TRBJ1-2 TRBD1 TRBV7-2 TGTGCCAGCAGCTTAGGAGGGACAGGGACTAACTATGGCTACACCTTC CASSLGGTGTNYGYTF
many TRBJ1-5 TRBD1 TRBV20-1 TGCAGTGCTACTCCGGGACAGGGGGCGAGAAGCAATCAGCCCCAGCATTTT CSATPGQGARSNQPQHF
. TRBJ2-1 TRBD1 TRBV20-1 TGCAGTGCTACCGACAGGGCTGCCTACAATGAGCAGTTCTTC CSATDRAAYNEQFF
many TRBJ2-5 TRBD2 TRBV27 TGTGCCAGCAGTACTAGCGGGGGAATACTAGAGACCCAGTACTTC CASSTSGGILETQYF
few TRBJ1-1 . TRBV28 TGTGCCAGCAGTCTCCAGGTTCACACTGAAGCTTTCTTT CASSLQVHTEAFF
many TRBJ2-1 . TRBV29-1 TGCAGCGTTGACAAGGGGAGGATCAATGAGCAGTTCTTC CSVDKGRINEQFF
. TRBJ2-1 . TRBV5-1 TGCGCCAGCAGCTCCAGGGATCTCTCCTACAATGAGCAGTTCTTC CASSSRDLSYNEQFF
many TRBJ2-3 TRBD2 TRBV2 TGTGCCAGCAGTTGGGAGGGCGTTGGCACAGATACGCAGTATTTT CASSWEGVGTDTQYF
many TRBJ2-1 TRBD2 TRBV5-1 TGCGCCAGCAGCTTGGGGGCTAGCGGGAGAGGAGGTGAGCAGTTCTTC CASSLGASGRGGEQFF
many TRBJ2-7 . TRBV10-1 TGCGCCAGCAGTGCTCGGGGGAACGAGCAGTACTTC CASSARGNEQYF
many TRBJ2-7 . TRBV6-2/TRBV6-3 TGTGCCACCACAGGGATGACCTACGAGCAGTACTTC CATTGMTYEQYF
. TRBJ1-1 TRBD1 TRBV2 TGTGCCAGCACCAAATTACAGGGGGGAGGCACTGAAGCCTTCTTT CASTKLQGGGTEAFF
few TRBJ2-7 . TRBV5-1 TGCGCCAGCAGCGGGGGGTCCTCCTACGAGCAGTACTTC CASSGGSSYEQYF
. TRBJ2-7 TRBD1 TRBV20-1 TGCAGTGCTAGGGGGCAGGGGGCCGGCTACGAGCAGTACTTC CSARGQGAGYEQYF
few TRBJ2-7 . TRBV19 TGTGCCAGTAAGGCCCTAGGGCGGCGTCCCTACGAGCAGTACTTC CASKALGRRPYEQYF
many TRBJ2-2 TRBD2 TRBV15 TGTGCCACCAGCAGAGATGACCGTCAATTATGGGAGAGCACCAGGGAGGGCACCGGGGAGCTGTTTTTT CATSRDDRQLWESTREGTGELFF
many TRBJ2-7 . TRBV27 TGTGCCAGCAGTCCCCGAGCCGGACAGAGCGGGCAGTACTTC CASSPRAGQSGQYF
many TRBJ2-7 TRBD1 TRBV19 TGTGCCAGTAGTGCCTCGACAGGGTACCACTACGAGCAGTACTTC CASSASTGYHYEQYF
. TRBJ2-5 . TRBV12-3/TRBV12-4 TGTGCCAGCAGTTTTTTTCGGGGGGAGACCCAGTACTTC CASSFFRGETQYF
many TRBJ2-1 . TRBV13 TGTGCCAGCAGCTTAATCCAGGGAAATTCCTACAATGAGCAGTTCTTC CASSLIQGNSYNEQFF